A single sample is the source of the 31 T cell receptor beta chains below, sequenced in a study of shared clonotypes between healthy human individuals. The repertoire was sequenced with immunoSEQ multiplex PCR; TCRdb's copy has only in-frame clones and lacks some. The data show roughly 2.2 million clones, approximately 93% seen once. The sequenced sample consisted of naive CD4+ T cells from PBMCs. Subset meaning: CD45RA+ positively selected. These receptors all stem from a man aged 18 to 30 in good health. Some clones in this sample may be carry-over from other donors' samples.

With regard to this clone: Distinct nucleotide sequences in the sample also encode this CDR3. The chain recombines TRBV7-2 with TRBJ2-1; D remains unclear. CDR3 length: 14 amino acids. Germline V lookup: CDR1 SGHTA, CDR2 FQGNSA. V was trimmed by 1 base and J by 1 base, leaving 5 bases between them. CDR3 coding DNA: TGTGCCAGCAGCTTAGACCCATCCTACAATGAGCAGTTCTTC. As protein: CASSLDPSYNEQFF.

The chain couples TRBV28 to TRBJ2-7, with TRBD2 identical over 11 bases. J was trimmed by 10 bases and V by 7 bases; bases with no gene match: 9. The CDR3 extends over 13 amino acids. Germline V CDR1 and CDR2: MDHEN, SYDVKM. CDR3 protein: CASTSTSGSLQYF. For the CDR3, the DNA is TGTGCCAGCACGTCTACTAGCGGGAGCCTCCAGTACTTC.

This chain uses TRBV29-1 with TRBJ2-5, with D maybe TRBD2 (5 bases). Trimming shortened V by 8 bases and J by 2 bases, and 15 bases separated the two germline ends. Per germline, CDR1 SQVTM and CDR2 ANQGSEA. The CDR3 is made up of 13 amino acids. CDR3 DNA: TGCAGCTTCTCGGACTTGGGGCAAGAGACCCAGTACTTC. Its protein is CSFSDLGQETQYF. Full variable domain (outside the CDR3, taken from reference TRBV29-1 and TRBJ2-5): SAVISQKPSRDICQRGTSLTIQCQVDSQVTMMFWYRQQPGQSLTLIATANQGSEATYESGFVIDKFPISRPNLTFSTLTVSNMSPEDSSIYLCSFSDLGQETQYFGPGTRLLVL.

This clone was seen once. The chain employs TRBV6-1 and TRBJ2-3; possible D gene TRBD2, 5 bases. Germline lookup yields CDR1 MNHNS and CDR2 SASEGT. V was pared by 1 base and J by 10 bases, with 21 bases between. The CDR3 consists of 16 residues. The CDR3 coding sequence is TGTGCCAGCAGTGAAGTTGGAGCGGATCCACGGAGGTCGCAGTATTTT. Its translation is CASSEVGADPRRSQYF.

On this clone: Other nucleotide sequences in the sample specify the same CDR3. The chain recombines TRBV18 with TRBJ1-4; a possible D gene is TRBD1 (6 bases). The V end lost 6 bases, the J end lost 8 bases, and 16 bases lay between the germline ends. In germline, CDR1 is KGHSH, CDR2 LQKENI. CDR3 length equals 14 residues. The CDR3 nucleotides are TGTGCCAGCTCCCCTCCCGGGGGGGGCGAAAAACTGTTTTTT. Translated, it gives CASSPPGGGEKLFF.

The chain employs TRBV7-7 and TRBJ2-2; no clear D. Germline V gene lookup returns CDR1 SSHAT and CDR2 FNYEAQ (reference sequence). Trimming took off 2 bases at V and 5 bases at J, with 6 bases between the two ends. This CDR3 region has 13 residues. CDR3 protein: CASSLMGTGELFF. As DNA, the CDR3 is TGTGCCAGCAGCTTAATGGGGACCGGGGAGCTGTTTTTT.

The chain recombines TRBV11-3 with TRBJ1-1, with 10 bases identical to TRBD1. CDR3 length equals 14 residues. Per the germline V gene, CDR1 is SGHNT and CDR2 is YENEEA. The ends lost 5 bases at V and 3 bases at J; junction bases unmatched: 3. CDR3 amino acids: CASSTGQGDTEAFF. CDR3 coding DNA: TGTGCCAGCAGCACAGGACAGGGGGACACTGAAGCTTTCTTT. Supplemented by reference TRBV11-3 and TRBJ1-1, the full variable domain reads EAGVVQSPRYKIIEKKQPVAFWCNPISGHNTLYWYLQNLGQGPELLIRYENEEAVDDSQLPKDRFSAERLKGVDSTLKIQPAELGDSAVYLCASSTGQGDTEAFFGQGTRLTVV.

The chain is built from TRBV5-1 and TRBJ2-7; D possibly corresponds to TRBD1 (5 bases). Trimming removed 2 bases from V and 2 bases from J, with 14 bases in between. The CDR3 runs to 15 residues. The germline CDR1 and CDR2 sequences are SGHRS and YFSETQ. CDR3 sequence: CASSFSEQEPYEQYF. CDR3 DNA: TGCGCCAGCAGCTTTTCCGAACAGGAGCCCTACGAGCAGTACTTC.

DNA for the CDR3: TGTGCCAGCAGCTCCCTTGGTGGGGGTGGCTCTAATGAAAAACTGTTTTTT. Protein product: CASSSLGGGGSNEKLFF. V gene TRBV11-2 combines with J gene TRBJ1-4; D might be TRBD1 (5 bases). Germline CDR1 is SGHAT and CDR2 is FQNNGV. Between the trimmed V and J ends, which lost 4 bases and 3 bases, there was a span of 18 bases. The CDR3 runs 17 residues.

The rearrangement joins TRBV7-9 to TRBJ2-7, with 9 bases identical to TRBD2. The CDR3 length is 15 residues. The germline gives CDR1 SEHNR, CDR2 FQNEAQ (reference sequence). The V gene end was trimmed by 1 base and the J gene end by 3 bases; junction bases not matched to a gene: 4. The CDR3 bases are TGTGCCAGCAGCTTAGGGGGTAGCGGGAGCTACGAGCAGTACTTC. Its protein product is CASSLGGSGSYEQYF.

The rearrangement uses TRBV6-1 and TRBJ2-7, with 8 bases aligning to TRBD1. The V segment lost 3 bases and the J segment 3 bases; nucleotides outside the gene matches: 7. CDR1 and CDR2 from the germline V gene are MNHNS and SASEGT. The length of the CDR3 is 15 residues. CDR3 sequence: CASSETGQGLYEQYF. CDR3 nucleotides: TGTGCCAGCAGTGAGACTGGACAGGGCCTCTACGAGCAGTACTTC.

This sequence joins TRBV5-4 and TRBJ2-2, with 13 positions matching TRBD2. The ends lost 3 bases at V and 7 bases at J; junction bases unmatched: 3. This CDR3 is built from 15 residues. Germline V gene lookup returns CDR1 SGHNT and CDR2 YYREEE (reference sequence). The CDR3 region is CASSWTSGSNGELFF. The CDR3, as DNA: TGTGCCAGCAGCTGGACTAGCGGGAGTAACGGGGAGCTGTTTTTT.

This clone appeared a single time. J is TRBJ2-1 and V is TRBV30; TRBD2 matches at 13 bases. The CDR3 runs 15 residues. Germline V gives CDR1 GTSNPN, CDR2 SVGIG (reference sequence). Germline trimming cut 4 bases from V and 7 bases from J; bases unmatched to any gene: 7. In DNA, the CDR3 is TGTGCCTGGATAGGGACTAGCGGGAAGTCAAATGAGCAGTTCTTC. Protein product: CAWIGTSGKSNEQFF.

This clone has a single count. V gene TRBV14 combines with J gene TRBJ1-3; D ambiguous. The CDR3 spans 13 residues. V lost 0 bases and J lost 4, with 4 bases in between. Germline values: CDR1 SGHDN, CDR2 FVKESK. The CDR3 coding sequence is TGTGCCAGCAGCCAAGACGGCGGAAACACCATATATTTT. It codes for CASSQDGGNTIYF.

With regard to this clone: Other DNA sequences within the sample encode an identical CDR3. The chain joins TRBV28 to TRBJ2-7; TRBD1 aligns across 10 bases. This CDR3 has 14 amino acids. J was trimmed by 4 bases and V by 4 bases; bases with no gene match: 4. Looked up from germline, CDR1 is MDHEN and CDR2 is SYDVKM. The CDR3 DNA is TGTGCCAGCAGTTCGGGACAGGGGCCTTACGAGCAGTACTTC. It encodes CASSSGQGPYEQYF.

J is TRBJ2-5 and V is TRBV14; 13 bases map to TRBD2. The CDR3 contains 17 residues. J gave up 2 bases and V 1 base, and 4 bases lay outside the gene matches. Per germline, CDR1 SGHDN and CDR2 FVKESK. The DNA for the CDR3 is TGTGCCAGCAGCCAAGGCGGGACTAGCGGGGTACAAGAGACCCAGTACTTC. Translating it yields CASSQGGTSGVQETQYF.

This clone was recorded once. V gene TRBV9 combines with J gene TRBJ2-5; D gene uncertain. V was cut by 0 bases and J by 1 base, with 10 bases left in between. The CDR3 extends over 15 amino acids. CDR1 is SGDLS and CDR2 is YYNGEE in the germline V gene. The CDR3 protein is CASSVAGQFQETQYF. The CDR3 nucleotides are TGTGCCAGCAGCGTAGCTGGGCAGTTCCAAGAGACCCAGTACTTC. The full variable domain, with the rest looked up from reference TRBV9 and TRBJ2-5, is DSGVTQTPKHLITATGQRVTLRCSPRSGDLSVYWYQQSLDQGLQFLIQYYNGEERAKGNILERFSAQQFPDLHSELNLSSLELGDSALYFCASSVAGQFQETQYFGPGTRLLVL.

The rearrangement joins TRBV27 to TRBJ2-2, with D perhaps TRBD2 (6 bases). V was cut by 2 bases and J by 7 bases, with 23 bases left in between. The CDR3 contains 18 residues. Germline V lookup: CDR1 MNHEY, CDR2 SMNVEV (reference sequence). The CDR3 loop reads CASSLRASGPVMSGELFF. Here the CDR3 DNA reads TGTGCCAGCAGTTTACGGGCAAGCGGGCCGGTTATGAGCGGGGAGCTGTTTTTT.

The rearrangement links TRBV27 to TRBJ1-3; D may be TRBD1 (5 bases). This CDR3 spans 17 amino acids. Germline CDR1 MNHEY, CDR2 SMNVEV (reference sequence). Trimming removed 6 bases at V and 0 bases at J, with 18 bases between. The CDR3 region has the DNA TGTGCCAGCAGGAACCTCAAAGGGGCAAGCTCTGGAAACACCATATATTTT. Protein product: CASRNLKGASSGNTIYF.

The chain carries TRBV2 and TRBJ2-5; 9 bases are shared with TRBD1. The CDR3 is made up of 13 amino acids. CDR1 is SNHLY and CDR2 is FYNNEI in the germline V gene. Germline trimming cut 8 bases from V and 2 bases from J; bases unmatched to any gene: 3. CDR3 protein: CASGTGMQETQYF. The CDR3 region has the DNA TGTGCCAGCGGGACAGGGATGCAAGAGACCCAGTACTTC.

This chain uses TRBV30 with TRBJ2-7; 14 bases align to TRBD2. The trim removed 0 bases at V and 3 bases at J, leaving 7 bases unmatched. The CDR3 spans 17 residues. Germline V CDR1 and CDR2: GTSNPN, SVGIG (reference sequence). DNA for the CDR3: TGTGCCTGGAGTGTAAGGACTAGCGGGAGGACCAACTACGAGCAGTACTTC. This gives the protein CAWSVRTSGRTNYEQYF.

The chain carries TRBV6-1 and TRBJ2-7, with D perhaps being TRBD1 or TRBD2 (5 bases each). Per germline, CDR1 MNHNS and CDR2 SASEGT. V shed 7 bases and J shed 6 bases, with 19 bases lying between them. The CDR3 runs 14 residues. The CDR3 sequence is CASTDRDRAREQYF. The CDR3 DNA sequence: TGTGCCAGCACGGACCGGGACCGTGCCCGCGAGCAGTACTTC.

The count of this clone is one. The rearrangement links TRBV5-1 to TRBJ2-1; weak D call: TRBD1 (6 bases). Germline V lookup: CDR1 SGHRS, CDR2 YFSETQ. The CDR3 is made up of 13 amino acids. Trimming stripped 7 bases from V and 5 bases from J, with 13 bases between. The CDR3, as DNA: TGCGCCAGCGCCTTCGGACAGAACAATGAGCAGTTCTTC. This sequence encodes CASAFGQNNEQFF.

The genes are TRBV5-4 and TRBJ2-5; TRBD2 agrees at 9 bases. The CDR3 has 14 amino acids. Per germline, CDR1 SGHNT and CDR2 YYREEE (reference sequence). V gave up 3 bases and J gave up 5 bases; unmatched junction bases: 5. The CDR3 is CASSSGTSYETQYF. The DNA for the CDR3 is TGTGCCAGCAGCTCAGGGACTAGCTACGAGACCCAGTACTTC.

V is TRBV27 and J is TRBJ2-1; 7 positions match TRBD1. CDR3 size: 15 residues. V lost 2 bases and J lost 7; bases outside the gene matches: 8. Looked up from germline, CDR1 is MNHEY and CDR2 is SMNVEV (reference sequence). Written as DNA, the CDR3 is TGTGCCAGCAGTTTAATCGACAGGGTTAAAAATGAGCAGTTCTTC. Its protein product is CASSLIDRVKNEQFF.

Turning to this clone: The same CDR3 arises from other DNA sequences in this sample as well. The chain's CDR3 is CASSLGPYNEQFF. CDR3 bases: TGTGCCAGCAGCCTTGGACCGTACAATGAGCAGTTCTTC. The V and J genes are TRBV7-2 and TRBJ2-1, with D unclear. This CDR3 has 13 amino acids. V gave up 5 bases and J gave up 4 bases, with 9 bases separating them. Germline CDR1 and CDR2: SGHTA and FQGNSA.

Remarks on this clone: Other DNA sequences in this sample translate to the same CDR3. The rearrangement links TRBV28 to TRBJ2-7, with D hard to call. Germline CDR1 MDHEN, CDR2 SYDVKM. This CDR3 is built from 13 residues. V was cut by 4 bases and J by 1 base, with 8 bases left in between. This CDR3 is CASSSRLSYEQYF. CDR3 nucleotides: TGTGCCAGCAGTTCAAGGTTGTCCTACGAGCAGTACTTC.

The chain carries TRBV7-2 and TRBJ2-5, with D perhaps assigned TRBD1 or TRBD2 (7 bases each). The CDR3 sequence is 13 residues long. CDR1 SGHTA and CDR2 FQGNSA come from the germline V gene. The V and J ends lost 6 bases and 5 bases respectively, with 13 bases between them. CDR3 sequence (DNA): TGTGCCAGCAGGCAGGGGGGGGGCGAGACCCAGTACTTC. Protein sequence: CASRQGGGETQYF.

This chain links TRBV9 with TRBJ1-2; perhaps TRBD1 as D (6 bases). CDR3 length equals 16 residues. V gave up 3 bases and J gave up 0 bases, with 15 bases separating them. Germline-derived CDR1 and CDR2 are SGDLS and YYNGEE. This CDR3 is CASSATGHGTNYGYTF. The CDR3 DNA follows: TGTGCCAGCAGCGCGACAGGTCACGGCACTAACTATGGCTACACCTTC.

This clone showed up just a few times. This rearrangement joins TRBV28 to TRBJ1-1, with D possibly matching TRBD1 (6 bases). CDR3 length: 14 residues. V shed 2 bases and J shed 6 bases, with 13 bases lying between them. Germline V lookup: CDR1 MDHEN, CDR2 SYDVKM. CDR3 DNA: TGTGCCAGCAGTTTAACACACCCAGGGGCTGAAGCTTTCTTT. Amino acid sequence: CASSLTHPGAEAFF.

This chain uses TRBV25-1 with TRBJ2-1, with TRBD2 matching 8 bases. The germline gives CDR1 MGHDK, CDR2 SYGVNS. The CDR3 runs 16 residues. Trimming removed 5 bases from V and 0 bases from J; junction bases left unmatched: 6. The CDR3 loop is CASSRISGSSYNEQFF. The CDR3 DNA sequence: TGTGCCAGCAGTAGAATCAGCGGGAGCTCCTACAATGAGCAGTTCTTC.